In its sample, the clone carrying this T cell receptor beta chain was seen once. Source study methods: How many nucleated cells were present was estimated from reference gene primer amplification. TCRdb keeps only in-frame clones here, not all; method: immunoSEQ multiplex PCR. The D gene and trimming were derived from the DNA, and the V and J assignments and clone size from that table. Among about 230,000 clones listed, around four fifths were seen once. This entry belongs to a study of blood T cell repertoires in COVID-19. Study-wide background: The United States, Italy and Spain supplied acute and convalescent COVID-19 samples. PBMCs, B-cell-depleted T cells, or T cells provided the cDNA or gDNA that made up the material.

This CDR3 is 14 amino acids long. V trimming: 4 bases; J trimming: 4 bases; junction bases outside the gene matches: 6. Germline CDR1 reads MNHEY; CDR2 reads SMNVEV (reference sequence). The specimen sequenced was peripheral blood. The chain joins TRBV27 to TRBJ2-5, with TRBD1 matching over 7 bases. The clonotype originates from a woman between 65 and 79 years old with active or convalescent COVID-19. This chain's CDR3 is CASSSETGLETQYF. The CDR3 DNA reads as TGTGCCAGCAGTTCAGAGACAGGGCTAGAGACCCAGTACTTC.